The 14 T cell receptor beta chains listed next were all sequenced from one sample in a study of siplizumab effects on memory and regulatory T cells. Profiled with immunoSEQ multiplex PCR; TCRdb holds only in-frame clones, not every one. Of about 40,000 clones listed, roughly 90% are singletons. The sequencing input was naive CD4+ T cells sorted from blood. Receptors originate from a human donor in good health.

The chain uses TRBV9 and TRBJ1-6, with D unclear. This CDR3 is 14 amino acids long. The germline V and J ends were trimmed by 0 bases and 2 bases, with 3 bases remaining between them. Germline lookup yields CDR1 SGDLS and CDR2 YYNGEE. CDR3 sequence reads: CASSVGPYNSPLHF. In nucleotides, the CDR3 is TGTGCCAGCAGCGTAGGTCCCTATAATTCACCCCTCCACTTT.

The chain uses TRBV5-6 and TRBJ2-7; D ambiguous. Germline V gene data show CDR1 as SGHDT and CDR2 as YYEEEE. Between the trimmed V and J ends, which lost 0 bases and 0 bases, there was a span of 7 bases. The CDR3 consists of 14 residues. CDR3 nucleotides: TGTGCCAGCAGCTTGGACCGGAGCTCCTACGAGCAGTACTTC. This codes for CASSLDRSSYEQYF. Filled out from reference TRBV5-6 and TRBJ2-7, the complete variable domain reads DAGVTQSPTHLIKTRGQQVTLRCSPKSGHDTVSWYQQALGQGPQFIFQYYEEEERQRGNFPDRFSGHQFPNYSSELNVNALLLGDSALYLCASSLDRSSYEQYFGPGTRLTVT.

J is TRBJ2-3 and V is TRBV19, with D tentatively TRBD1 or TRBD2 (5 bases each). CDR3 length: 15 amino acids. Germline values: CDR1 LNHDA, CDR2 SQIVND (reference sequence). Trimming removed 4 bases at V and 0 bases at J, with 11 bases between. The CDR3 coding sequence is TGTGCCAGTAGTAGGGGGACCCCGAGCACAGATACGCAGTATTTT. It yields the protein CASSRGTPSTDTQYF.

In DNA form, the CDR3 reads TGTGCCAGCAGCTTGGATCAGGGCCCTAGATATGGCTACACCTTC. It specifies CASSLDQGPRYGYTF. The chain combines TRBV5-4 with TRBJ1-2; weak D call: TRBD1 (5 bases). The CDR3 length is 15 residues. The V end was cut by 0 bases, the J end by 5 bases, with 14 bases between. Per germline, CDR1 SGHNT and CDR2 YYREEE (reference sequence).

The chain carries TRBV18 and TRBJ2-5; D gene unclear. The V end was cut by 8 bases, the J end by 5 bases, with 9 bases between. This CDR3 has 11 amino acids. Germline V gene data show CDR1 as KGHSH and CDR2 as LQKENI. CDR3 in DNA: TGTGCCAGCACGGGCCGGGAGACCCAGTACTTC. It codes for CASTGRETQYF.

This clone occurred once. The DNA for the CDR3 is TGTGCCAGCAGCTTTCAAGAGACCCAGTACTTC. Amino acid sequence: CASSFQETQYF. V usage is TRBV7-9 and J usage is TRBJ2-5; D uncertain. Germline V CDR1 and CDR2: SEHNR, FQNEAQ (reference sequence). This CDR3 region has 11 residues. V was cut by 3 bases and J by 2 bases, with 1 base left in between.

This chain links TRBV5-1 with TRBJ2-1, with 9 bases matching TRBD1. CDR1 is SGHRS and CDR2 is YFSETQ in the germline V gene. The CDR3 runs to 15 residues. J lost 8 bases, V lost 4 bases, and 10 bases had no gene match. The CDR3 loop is CASSTGTGLGDEQFF. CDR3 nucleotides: TGCGCCAGCAGCACCGGGACAGGGCTCGGGGATGAGCAGTTCTTC.

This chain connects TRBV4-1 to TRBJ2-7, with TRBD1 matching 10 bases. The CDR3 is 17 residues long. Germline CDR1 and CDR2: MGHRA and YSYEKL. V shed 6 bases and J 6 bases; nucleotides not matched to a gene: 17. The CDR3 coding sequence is TGCGCCAGCAGTTTTGGAGACAGGGGGCGCGGAGTTACCGAGCAGTACTTC. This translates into CASSFGDRGRGVTEQYF.

The CDR3 reads CASSDFPGELFF. The CDR3 bases are TGCGCCAGCAGTGATTTCCCCGGGGAGCTGTTTTTT. This sequence joins TRBV10-1 and TRBJ2-2; unclear D gene. V gave up 3 bases and J gave up 6 bases, with 5 bases separating them. This CDR3 has 12 amino acids. Germline V gene sequence: CDR1 WNHNN, CDR2 SYGVQD (reference sequence).

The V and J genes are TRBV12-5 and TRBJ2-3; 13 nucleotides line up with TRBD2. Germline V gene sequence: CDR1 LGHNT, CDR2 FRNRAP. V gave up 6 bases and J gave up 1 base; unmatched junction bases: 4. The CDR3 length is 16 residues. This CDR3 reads CASGEGTSGGTDTQYF. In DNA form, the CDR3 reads TGTGCTAGTGGCGAAGGGACTAGCGGGGGCACAGATACGCAGTATTTT.

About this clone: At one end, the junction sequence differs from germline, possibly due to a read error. The chain's CDR3 is CSVRGGGYTF. The CDR3, as DNA: TGCAGTGTTAGAGGGGGTGGCTACACCTTC. The genes are TRBV20-1 and TRBJ1-2; a weak D match, TRBD1 (6 bases). The CDR3 extends over 10 amino acids. From germline, CDR1 is DFQATT and CDR2 SNEGSKA (reference sequence).

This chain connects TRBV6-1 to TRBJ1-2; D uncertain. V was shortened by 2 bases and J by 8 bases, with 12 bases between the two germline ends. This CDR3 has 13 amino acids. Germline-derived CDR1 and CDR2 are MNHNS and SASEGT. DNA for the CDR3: TGTGCCAGCAGTGAATCCTCAGGCTACGGCTACACCTTC. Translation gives CASSESSGYGYTF.

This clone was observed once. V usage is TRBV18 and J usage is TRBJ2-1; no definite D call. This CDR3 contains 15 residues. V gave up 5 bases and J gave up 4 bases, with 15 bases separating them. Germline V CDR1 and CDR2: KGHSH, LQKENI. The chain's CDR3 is CASSKPGHPYNEQFF. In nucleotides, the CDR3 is TGTGCCAGCTCAAAGCCGGGCCATCCGTACAATGAGCAGTTCTTC.

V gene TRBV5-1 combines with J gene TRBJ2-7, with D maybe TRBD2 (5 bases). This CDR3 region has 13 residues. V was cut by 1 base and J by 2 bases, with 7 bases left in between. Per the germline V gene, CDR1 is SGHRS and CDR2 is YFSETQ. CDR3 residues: CASSLSGTYEQYF. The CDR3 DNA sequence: TGCGCCAGCAGCTTGAGCGGCACCTACGAGCAGTACTTC.